This TCR beta chain was captured in a study of blood T cell repertoires in COVID-19 (dated by TCRdb to 2019 to 2021). Broadly, across the study: Samples from collaborators originated in the United States, Italy and Spain and spanned both the acute and convalescent phases of COVID-19. The material from the prospective study consisted of cDNA or gDNA derived from T cells, B-cell-depleted T cells, or PBMCs. Deeply sampled blood TCRbeta repertoires from subjects exposed to, actively infected with, or recovered from COVID-19 were included in the dataset. The repertoires were released in a freely available public database meant as a resource for research on the immune response to SARS-CoV-2. The samples were drawn from two sources: the first 160 participants of the ongoing ImmuneRACE study, and about 1,300 subjects contributed by 6 global collaborators. A de-identified subject ID, COVID-19 status, age in years and sex were almost always included in the sample metadata. Where available, HLA class I and class II types were taken from metadata supplied by the sample provider and were not determined by assay-based typing. General conclusions and limits of the study: The amount of clinical and demographic metadata varied by source and participant and was provided uncurated.

TCRbeta CDR3 regions were amplified from genomic DNA by means of the immunoSEQ Assay, a bias-controlled multiplex PCR. As for the original processing: The number of nucleated cells in each sample was estimated from the amplification of reference gene primers within the assay. To quantify the absolute abundance of each unique TCRbeta CDR3 rearrangement, sequence reads were collapsed and filtered. For each sample, productive Simpson clonality was calculated as the square root of Simpson's diversity index across productive rearrangements. What TCRdb holds here is the immuneACCESS table cut down to in-frame rearrangements. Part of the clones is not present; checked against another copy, under half of the missing clones reflect an unresolved V gene, and the others are unexplained. That table supplies the V and J calls and clone size; D and trimming were determined from the DNA. A total of 70,000 to 90,000 clones appear in this sample, over 80% of them only once. Of the sample, approximately 10% falls within the top ten clones.

The CDR3, from cysteine to phenylalanine, totals 12 residues. Only the CDR3 portion is preserved as DNA: 36 bases, with reading frame beginning at the first base. V loses 1 base of germline sequence and J loses 9 bases, and the interval between the two ends is 9 bases. CDR1 LGHDT and CDR2 YNNKEL were looked up in the germline V gene (reference sequence). Notes on this clone: The antigen this receptor binds is unknown. No quality values exist for individual bases; no much larger clone is one base distant.

The collaborating institutions used their own protocols to collect whole blood in K2EDTA tubes. For TCRbeta analysis, collaborators shipped samples in one of three forms: frozen whole blood, isolated PBMCs, or DNA extracted from either of those sample types. The source of this sequence is a human donor in a cohort sampled during active COVID-19. The chain joins TRBV3-1 (or the pseudogene TRBV3-2) to TRBJ1-1; the D segment could be TRBD1, given 5 matching bases. Sequences were obtained from peripheral blood. The DNA reads as follows: TGTGCCAGCAGCCAAGGGGGGGAGAAAGCTTTCTTT. Translated, it reads CASSQGGEKAFF.